The 29 T cell receptor beta chains listed next were all sequenced from one sample in a study of response to subunit inactivated influenza vaccine. TCRdb analysed the RT-PCR reads with MiXCR anew, one entry per CDR3 protein. The table has under 800,000 distinct CDR3 sequences, around 13% seen once. The sample in question was PBMCs from blood, obtained approximately 15 days before vaccination. Source of these receptors: a man aged 50 to 60 who received an inactivated influenza vaccine.

J is TRBJ1-4 and V is TRBV7-9, with a weak D call TRBD1 (6 bases). The CDR3 runs to 15 residues. V was trimmed by 2 bases and J by 8 bases, leaving 15 bases between them. The germline V gene has CDR1 SEHNR and CDR2 FQNEAQ (reference sequence). The CDR3 nucleotides are TGTGCCAGCAGCTTATCCCTCAGGGGTGTCGAAAAACTGTTTTTT. Residues: CASSLSLRGVEKLFF.

This chain uses TRBV12-3 or TRBV12-4 with TRBJ1-5; D gene ambiguous. The CDR3 runs 15 residues. V was trimmed by 6 bases and J by 2 bases, leaving 14 bases between them. CDR3: CASRPDGPGNQPQHF. The CDR3 nucleotides read TGTGCCAGCAGACCCGATGGCCCTGGCAATCAGCCCCAGCATTTT.

This clonotype appeared a few times. The chain has TRBV7-2 and TRBJ1-2; 9 positions match TRBD1. Germline loops: CDR1 SGHTA, CDR2 FQGNSA. The CDR3 consists of 15 residues. V gave up 5 bases and J gave up 7 bases; unmatched junction bases: 11. CDR3 DNA: TGTGCCAGCAGCCCATCCGGGACAGGGAGGGGTGGCTACACCTTC. Its translation is CASSPSGTGRGGYTF. Filled out from reference TRBV7-2 and TRBJ1-2, the complete variable domain reads GAGVSQSPSNKVTEKGKDVELRCDPISGHTALYWYRQSLGQGLEFLIYFQGNSAPDKSGLPSDRFSAERTGGSVSTLTIQRTQQEDSAVYLCASSPSGTGRGGYTFGSGTRLTVV.

This clonotype was seen more than once but under ten times. The chain uses TRBV6-2 or TRBV6-3 and TRBJ2-2; 12 bases are a match to TRBD2. The germline V gene has CDR1 MNHEY and CDR2 SVGEGT. V lost 4 bases and J lost 0; bases outside the gene matches: 12. The CDR3 runs to 20 residues. The CDR3 spells CASSSGRMRTSGTNTGELFF. CDR3 DNA: TGTGCCAGCAGTTCTGGACGGATGAGGACTAGCGGGACGAACACCGGGGAGCTGTTTTTT.

The V call is TRBV9, the J call TRBJ1-2; D remains unclear. V dropped 3 bases and J dropped 8 bases, with 20 bases sitting between them. CDR3 length: 15 amino acids. Germline V CDR1 and CDR2: SGDLS, YYNGEE. CDR3 DNA: TGTGCCAGCAGCGCAGGAGGGTGGAGCCCGACGGGCTACACCTTC. Translation: CASSAGGWSPTGYTF.

The table lists this clonotype with a few counts. This chain uses TRBV14 with TRBJ1-2; possibly TRBD1 for D (5 bases). The length of the CDR3 is 15 residues. Looked up from germline, CDR1 is SGHDN and CDR2 is FVKESK. Deletions cut 1 base from V and 4 bases from J, with 13 bases between. CDR3 loop: CASSQAYTGRYGYTF. The CDR3 DNA is TGTGCCAGCAGCCAAGCTTACACAGGACGCTATGGCTACACCTTC.

V usage is TRBV5-1 and J usage is TRBJ2-7, with D perhaps matching TRBD1 (5 bases). V gave up 1 base and J gave up 0 bases, with 11 bases separating them. Germline CDR1 is SGHRS and CDR2 is YFSETQ. This CDR3 is 15 amino acids long. CDR3 DNA: TGCGCCAGCAGCTTGTTCCAGGGCAGCTCCTACGAGCAGTACTTC. Amino acid sequence: CASSLFQGSSYEQYF.

This sequence joins TRBV29-1 and TRBJ2-5; 11 bases are shared with TRBD1. Germline V gene lookup returns CDR1 SQVTM and CDR2 ANQGSEA. Trimming cost V 6 bases and J 5 bases; bases outside gene matches: 8. This CDR3 spans 14 amino acids. The chain's CDR3 is CSVDGQGAWETQYF. Written as DNA, the CDR3 is TGCAGCGTGGACGGACAGGGGGCCTGGGAGACCCAGTACTTC.

This clonotype occurred many times. The chain uses TRBV6-1 and TRBJ2-3, with 8 positions matching TRBD1. This CDR3 comprises 13 residues. The J segment lost 2 bases and the V segment lost 8 bases, leaving 3 bases of the junction unmatched. The V gene's germline CDR1 is MNHNS and CDR2 SASEGT. For the CDR3, the DNA is TGTGCCAGCGACAGGGGCTACACAGATACGCAGTATTTT. Encoded protein: CASDRGYTDTQYF.

This chain uses TRBV4-2 with TRBJ1-1; D may be TRBD1 (6 bases). CDR3 length equals 20 residues. Germline V lookup: CDR1 LGHNA, CDR2 YNFKEQ. Between the trimmed V and J ends, which lost 0 bases and 2 bases, there was a span of 25 bases. This chain's CDR3 is CASSQDRFSSPGHLNTEAFF. CDR3 sequence (DNA): TGTGCCAGCAGCCAAGATCGATTCTCATCTCCGGGACACTTAAACACTGAAGCTTTCTTT.

The sample holds many counts of this clonotype. J is TRBJ2-1 and V is TRBV28; 7 bases are shared with TRBD2. The CDR3 spans 14 residues. Losses at the gene ends were 7 bases for V and 1 base for J; bases not matched to a gene: 4. The germline gives CDR1 MDHEN, CDR2 SYDVKM. In DNA, the CDR3 is TGTGCCAGCAACCTAGCGGAGTCCTACAATGAGCAGTTCTTC. This translates into CASNLAESYNEQFF. The full variable domain, in which reference TRBV28 and TRBJ2-1 provide the parts outside the CDR3, is DVKVTQSSRYLVKRTGEKVFLECVQDMDHENMFWYRQDPGLGLRLIYFSYDVKMKEKGDIPEGYSVSREKKERFSLILESASTNQTSMYLCASNLAESYNEQFFGPGTRLTVL.

This clonotype turned up a few times. CDR3 protein: CSAVRGGGWELFF. The CDR3 region has the DNA TGCAGTGCTGTTCGGGGGGGTGGTTGGGAGCTGTTTTTT. The genes are TRBV20-1 and TRBJ2-2; 8 bases align to TRBD2. The CDR3 runs 13 residues. V trimming: 5 bases; J trimming: 9 bases; junction bases outside the gene matches: 8. CDR1 DFQATT and CDR2 SNEGSKA come from the germline V gene (reference sequence).

The chain combines TRBV20-1 with TRBJ2-1; TRBD2 agrees at 8 bases. The CDR3 is 15 amino acids. V gave up 1 base and J gave up 3 bases; unmatched junction bases: 5. The germline V gene has CDR1 DFQATT and CDR2 SNEGSKA (reference sequence). The CDR3 DNA reads TGCAGTGCTAGAGGGCGGCGGGGGGACTACAATGAGCAGTTCTTC. It yields the protein CSARGRRGDYNEQFF.

The J gene is TRBJ2-3, the V gene TRBV18; TRBD1 aligns across 9 bases. Germline V gives CDR1 KGHSH, CDR2 LQKENI. With 3 bases clipped from V and 1 base from J, the junction kept 8 bases outside the gene matches. CDR3 length: 17 amino acids. The CDR3 sequence: CASSPWPGQGGTDTQYF. The CDR3, as DNA: TGTGCCAGCTCACCCTGGCCGGGACAGGGCGGCACAGATACGCAGTATTTT.

There are many counts of this clonotype. The rearrangement uses TRBV29-1 and TRBJ2-7; 14 bases agree with TRBD2. The CDR3 extends over 17 amino acids. Germline V gene data show CDR1 as SQVTM and CDR2 as ANQGSEA. J gave up 0 bases and V 6 bases, and 10 bases lay outside the gene matches. The CDR3 DNA reads TGCAGCGTCCAGGGACTAGCGGGAGAAGGGAGCTCCTACGAGCAGTACTTC. This translates into CSVQGLAGEGSSYEQYF.

The gene calls are TRBV5-1 and TRBJ2-5; 14 nucleotides align to TRBD2. The V and J ends lost 5 bases and 4 bases, in that order; junction bases with no gene match: 4. The CDR3 is 15 residues long. Germline CDR1 and CDR2: SGHRS and YFSETQ. The CDR3 is CASRPGTSGGETQYF. The CDR3 nucleotides read TGCGCCAGCAGACCCGGGACTAGCGGGGGAGAGACCCAGTACTTC.

This clonotype occurred a few times. J is TRBJ2-3 and V is TRBV5-1; 9 positions match TRBD2. Germline V gene sequence: CDR1 SGHRS, CDR2 YFSETQ. CDR3 length: 16 residues. The V and J ends lost 0 bases and 4 bases, in that order; junction bases with no gene match: 6. CDR3 amino acids: CASSLVGAGGSDTQYF. The CDR3 DNA reads TGCGCCAGCAGCTTGGTTGGAGCGGGGGGATCAGATACGCAGTATTTT.

This clonotype was seen a handful of times. V is TRBV20-1 and J is TRBJ2-3; 16 nucleotides agree with TRBD2. Per germline, CDR1 DFQATT and CDR2 SNEGSKA (reference sequence). V shed 5 bases and J 2 bases; nucleotides not matched to a gene: 7. This CDR3 has 17 residues. In DNA, the CDR3 is TGCAGTGCTCGCCCAGGGACTAGCGGGAGGGACACAGATACGCAGTATTTT. This encodes CSARPGTSGRDTDTQYF.

V and J are TRBV6-1 and TRBJ1-4, with D tentatively TRBD1 (5 bases). Trimming took 2 bases from V and 9 from J, leaving 13 bases between them. Germline V gene lookup returns CDR1 MNHNS and CDR2 SASEGT. The CDR3 totals 14 residues. CDR3: CASSEQGSRKKLFF. CDR3 sequence (DNA): TGTGCCAGCAGTGAACAGGGTTCTCGGAAAAAACTGTTTTTT.

This chain joins TRBV12-3 or TRBV12-4 and TRBJ1-4; possible D gene TRBD1, 5 bases. The CDR3 is 14 amino acids. V was cut by 7 bases and J by 8 bases, with 17 bases left in between. CDR3 DNA: TGTGCCAGCAAGATCCTTGGGGGTGGCGAAAAACTGTTTTTT. Amino acids: CASKILGGGEKLFF.

This clonotype was counted between two and nine times. The chain recombines TRBV5-1 with TRBJ1-1; D possibly corresponds to TRBD1 (6 bases). From germline, CDR1 is SGHRS and CDR2 YFSETQ. This CDR3 is built from 15 residues. Trimming took off 3 bases at V and 1 base at J, with 13 bases between the two ends. Here the CDR3 DNA reads TGCGCCAGCAGCTACCCGGGACACAAGAACACTGAAGCTTTCTTT. Its protein is CASSYPGHKNTEAFF.

The rearrangement links TRBV19 to TRBJ2-1; TRBD2 matches 14 bases. The ends lost 6 bases at V and 0 bases at J; junction bases unmatched: 4. The CDR3 is 17 amino acids. Germline V gives CDR1 LNHDA, CDR2 SQIVND (reference sequence). The CDR3 spells CASRAGTSGSSYNEQFF. The CDR3 DNA follows: TGTGCCAGTAGGGCCGGGACTAGCGGGAGCTCCTACAATGAGCAGTTCTTC. The variable domain in full, completed from reference TRBV19 and TRBJ2-1, reads DGGITQSPKYLFRKEGQNVTLSCEQNLNHDAMYWYRQDPGQGLRLIYYSQIVNDFQKGDIAEGYSVSREKKESFPLTVTSAQKNPTAFYLCASRAGTSGSSYNEQFFGPGTRLTVL.

This clonotype was seen a handful of times. V is TRBV6-2 or TRBV6-3 and J is TRBJ2-2, with TRBD1 matching 9 bases. The CDR3 is made up of 17 amino acids. The ends lost 5 bases at V and 4 bases at J; junction bases unmatched: 11. Germline V lookup: CDR1 MNHEY, CDR2 SVGEGT. CDR3 sequence (DNA): TGTGCCAGCAGTGACCCCCCCGGGACAGGGAGCACCGGGGAGCTGTTTTTT. Its translation is CASSDPPGTGSTGELFF.

There are a few counts of this clonotype. This chain connects TRBV20-1 to TRBJ1-2; possible D gene TRBD1, 6 bases. This CDR3 comprises 15 residues. Germline loops: CDR1 DFQATT, CDR2 SNEGSKA (reference sequence). V shed 1 base and J shed 2 bases, with 14 bases lying between them. The CDR3 loop is CSARGGTGSNYGYTF. CDR3 bases: TGCAGTGCTAGAGGGGGTACAGGGAGCAACTATGGCTACACCTTC.

This clonotype was seen a few times. J is TRBJ2-6 and V is TRBV9; 7 positions agree with TRBD1. V was pared by 0 bases and J by 1 base, with 4 bases of the junction left unmatched. The CDR3 is made up of 17 amino acids. Germline assignment: CDR1 SGDLS and CDR2 YYNGEE. CDR3 protein: CASSVGGGISGANVLTF. The CDR3, as DNA: TGTGCCAGCAGCGTAGGAGGGGGCATTTCTGGGGCCAACGTCCTGACTTTC.

This clonotype was recorded a few times. The chain joins TRBV12-3 or TRBV12-4 to TRBJ2-7, with D perhaps TRBD1 or TRBD2 (5 bases each). V lost 3 bases and J lost 4, with 13 bases in between. CDR3 length equals 14 residues. The DNA of the CDR3 is TGTGCCAGCAGTTTGGCAGGGAGAATTTACGAGCAGTACTTC. This translates into CASSLAGRIYEQYF.

This clonotype came up a few times. V is TRBV12-3 or TRBV12-4 and J is TRBJ2-1; TRBD2 might be the D (7 bases). The V end lost 0 bases, the J end lost 9 bases, and 12 bases lay between the germline ends. The CDR3 totals 14 residues. The CDR3 DNA reads TGTGCCAGCAGTTTAGCCGGGGGGCCCCGTGAGCAGTTCTTC. Encoded protein: CASSLAGGPREQFF.

In nucleotides, the CDR3 is TGCGCCAGCAGTTCAAGCCGGGCGGGGATCTACGAGCAGTACTTC. Amino acids: CASSSSRAGIYEQYF. The V and J genes are TRBV4-3 and TRBJ2-7; tentative D call: TRBD2 (6 bases). There are 15 residues in the CDR3. Germline values: CDR1 LGHNA, CDR2 YSLEER. V shed 6 bases and J shed 3 bases, with 18 bases lying between them.

The CDR3 DNA sequence: TGTGCCACCAGCAGAGATCTAGGTCAGCCCCAGCATTTT. Its translation is CATSRDLGQPQHF. J is TRBJ1-5 and V is TRBV15; D ambiguous. The CDR3 has 13 amino acids. Per germline, CDR1 LNHNV and CDR2 YYDKDF (reference sequence). V dropped 0 bases and J dropped 6 bases, with 6 bases sitting between them. The full variable domain, in which reference TRBV15 and TRBJ1-5 provide the parts outside the CDR3, is DAMVIQNPRYQVTQFGKPVTLSCSQTLNHNVMYWYQQKSSQAPKLLFHYYDKDFNNEADTPDNFQSRRPNTSFCFLDIRSPGLGDTAMYLCATSRDLGQPQHFGDGTRLSIL.